The clone carrying this T cell receptor (beta chain) was observed once. These data originate in a study of OX40 agonist ivuxolimab in advanced cancers. With 10 bases clipped from V and 6 bases from J, the junction kept 13 bases outside the gene matches. Germline V gene lookup returns CDR1 SGHDN and CDR2 FVKESK. The CDR3 sequence is 17 residues long. Sequencing was performed with immunoSEQ multiplex PCR; in TCRdb, only in-frame clones are kept and a portion is missing. This repertoire shows 35,000 or so clones, 84% found once; its top ten account for around a sixth. The rearrangement links TRBV14 to TRBJ2-3; TRBD2 matches 16 bases. The material sequenced was CD4+ or CD8+ T cells sorted from blood, taken in a trial of the OX40 agonist ivuxolimab. The TCR was taken from an adult with an advanced solid tumor such as melanoma, head and neck, liver or kidney cancer. The CDR3 sequence is CAIAGTSGGARVDTQYF. CDR3 coding DNA: TGTGCCATAGCCGGGACTAGCGGGGGGGCCCGGGTCGATACGCAGTATTTT.